This passage covers 25 T cell receptor beta chains from one sample sequenced in a study of cytomegalovirus exposure and HLA in healthy donors. Libraries were prepared by immunoSEQ multiplex PCR; TCRdb keeps only in-frame clonotypes and omits some of them. The sample includes about 140,000 clones, approximately 86% of them seen just once. Sequences were obtained from PBMCs. These receptors were collected from a man in his late teens or twenties in good health and CMV-seropositive.

The chain couples TRBV6-6 to TRBJ2-1; D may be TRBD2 (6 bases). The CDR3 runs 14 residues. From germline, CDR1 is MNHNY and CDR2 SVGAGI (reference sequence). Trimming left V 7 bases short and J 4 bases short, with 14 bases between. This CDR3 reads CASTSGLGYNEQFF. CDR3 nucleotides: TGTGCCAGCACCAGCGGGCTCGGATACAATGAGCAGTTCTTC.

The chain has TRBV25-1 and TRBJ2-3; a possible D gene is TRBD1 (6 bases). V lost 6 bases and J 6 bases, leaving 13 bases between the germline ends. Germline CDR1 MGHDK, CDR2 SYGVNS. This CDR3 spans 13 amino acids. The CDR3 protein is CASRQGARDTQYF. CDR3 sequence (DNA): TGTGCCAGCAGACAGGGAGCAAGGGATACGCAGTATTTT.

The chain carries TRBV6-5 and TRBJ2-7; TRBD2 matches at 10 bases. After removal of 4 bases from V and 4 bases from J, the junction contained 7 bases not matched to a gene. Looked up from germline, CDR1 is MNHEY and CDR2 is SVGAGI. The CDR3 sequence is 15 residues long. DNA for the CDR3: TGTGCCAGCAGTTCCGCTAGCGGGAGTTCGTACGAGCAGTACTTC. Translation gives CASSSASGSSYEQYF.

The chain links TRBV25-1 to TRBJ1-2; 8 bases are shared with TRBD1. CDR3 length: 16 amino acids. Germline V CDR1 and CDR2: MGHDK, SYGVNS. V was clipped by 5 bases and J by 3 bases; unmatched bases: 11. CDR3 amino acids: CASSPWEQGVDYGYTF. The CDR3 nucleotides read TGTGCCAGCAGTCCATGGGAACAGGGGGTTGACTATGGCTACACCTTC.

The chain is built from TRBV6-1 and TRBJ1-5; D gene ambiguous. Trimming stripped 3 bases from V and 5 bases from J, with 20 bases between. The length of the CDR3 is 17 residues. Germline CDR1 reads MNHNS; CDR2 reads SASEGT. CDR3 loop: CASSDRLGEGWYQPQHF. The DNA for the CDR3 is TGTGCCAGCAGTGATCGCCTAGGCGAGGGCTGGTATCAGCCCCAGCATTTT.

The rearrangement uses TRBV29-1 and TRBJ2-5, with TRBD1 matching 7 bases. This CDR3 is built from 13 residues. Trimming cost V 4 bases and J 7 bases; bases outside gene matches: 9. Germline V gene data show CDR1 as SQVTM and CDR2 as ANQGSEA. CDR3 DNA sequence: TGCAGCGTTGGGGGGACAGCCTATGGGACCCAGTACTTC. It encodes CSVGGTAYGTQYF.

The chain employs TRBV6-6 and TRBJ1-5, with D unresolved. The CDR3 covers 12 residues. Trimming left V 7 bases short and J 0 bases short, with 4 bases between. The germline CDR1 and CDR2 sequences are MNHNY and SVGAGI (reference sequence). The chain's CDR3 is CASKASNQPQHF. The CDR3 DNA sequence: TGTGCCAGCAAAGCTAGCAATCAGCCCCAGCATTTT.

The J gene is TRBJ1-3, the V gene TRBV2; D is unresolved. CDR1 and CDR2 from the germline V gene are SNHLY and FYNNEI. Trimming cost V 8 bases and J 4 bases, with 9 bases left between them. The CDR3 contains 12 residues. Here the CDR3 reads CASGEWGNTIYF. CDR3 DNA: TGTGCCAGCGGGGAGTGGGGAAACACCATATATTTT.

The chain couples TRBV18 to TRBJ1-2; 7 nucleotides agree with TRBD1. Looked up from germline, CDR1 is KGHSH and CDR2 is LQKENI. With 3 bases clipped from V and 6 bases from J, the junction kept 7 bases outside the gene matches. The CDR3 totals 14 residues. DNA of the CDR3: TGTGCCAGCTCACCGCTCAGTCAGGGGGATGGCTACACCTTC. It specifies CASSPLSQGDGYTF.

The chain links TRBV27 to TRBJ2-7; 9 bases map to TRBD1. The germline V gene encodes CDR1 MNHEY and CDR2 SMNVEV (reference sequence). This CDR3 comprises 16 residues. Losses at the gene ends were 0 bases for V and 7 bases for J; bases not matched to a gene: 10. CDR3 sequence (DNA): TGTGCCAGCAGTTTATCAACCGGGACAGGGCCTCGTGAGCAGTACTTC. It specifies CASSLSTGTGPREQYF.

The CDR3 loop reads CASSYDPRRNEQYF. The CDR3 nucleotides read TGTGCCAGCAGCTATGACCCCAGGAGGAACGAGCAGTACTTC. The chain combines TRBV7-8 with TRBJ2-7; TRBD2 might be the D (5 bases). Germline V gene lookup returns CDR1 SGHVS and CDR2 FQNEAQ. The length of the CDR3 is 14 residues. Trimming shortened V by 4 bases and J by 5 bases, and 15 bases separated the two germline ends.

This clone turned up a few times. The chain links TRBV7-9 to TRBJ2-7, with D possibly matching TRBD1 (6 bases). CDR3 size: 12 residues. Germline V lookup: CDR1 SEHNR, CDR2 FQNEAQ (reference sequence). Trimming took 5 bases from V and 6 from J, leaving 11 bases between them. CDR3 nucleotide sequence: TGTGCCAGCAGCAGGGACACCGGCGAGCAGTACTTC. This gives the protein CASSRDTGEQYF.

The rearrangement links TRBV11-2 to TRBJ2-5; 8 positions match TRBD2. With 4 bases clipped from V and 5 bases from J, the junction kept 12 bases outside the gene matches. Germline CDR1 reads SGHAT; CDR2 reads FQNNGV. The CDR3 has 16 residues. The CDR3 loop is CASSSMGAGGWETQYF. In DNA, the CDR3 is TGTGCCAGCAGCTCCATGGGGGCGGGAGGCTGGGAGACCCAGTACTTC.

The gene calls are TRBV2 and TRBJ2-3, with a weak D call TRBD1 (5 bases). Germline V gene data show CDR1 as SNHLY and CDR2 as FYNNEI. The CDR3 runs to 18 residues. Trimming stripped 4 bases from V and 1 base from J, with 21 bases between. For the CDR3, the DNA is TGTGCCAGCAGTGGGGGCAGGCGGAATCTAAGGGGCACAGATACGCAGTATTTT. Translation: CASSGGRRNLRGTDTQYF.

The chain joins TRBV29-1 to TRBJ2-7; 9 nucleotides agree with TRBD1. This CDR3 region has 14 residues. The V and J ends lost 4 bases and 5 bases, in that order; junction bases with no gene match: 9. Germline CDR1 SQVTM, CDR2 ANQGSEA. CDR3 nucleotides: TGCAGCGTTGCACTCCGGGACAGGGACGACGAGCAGTACTTC. Translation gives CSVALRDRDDEQYF.

V and J are TRBV29-1 and TRBJ2-5; 11 bases are shared with TRBD2. The CDR3 is made up of 15 amino acids. CDR1 and CDR2 (germline): SQVTM, ANQGSEA. V gave up 3 bases and J gave up 5 bases; unmatched junction bases: 8. The CDR3 sequence: CSVEVSGREVETQYF. For the CDR3, the DNA is TGCAGCGTTGAGGTTAGCGGGAGGGAGGTTGAGACCCAGTACTTC.

V and J are TRBV30 and TRBJ2-1, with D unclear. V was shortened by 5 bases and J by 0 bases, with 11 bases between the two germline ends. CDR3 size: 14 residues. CDR1 and CDR2 from the germline V gene are GTSNPN and SVGIG (reference sequence). The CDR3, as DNA: TGTGCCTGGGTCAGGCCCAGCTCCTACAATGAGCAGTTCTTC. Its translation is CAWVRPSSYNEQFF. The variable domain in full, completed from reference TRBV30 and TRBJ2-1, reads SQTIHQWPATLVQPVGSPLSLECTVEGTSNPNLYWYRQAAGRGLQLLFYSVGIGQISSEVPQNLSASRPQDRQFILSSKKLLLSDSGFYLCAWVRPSSYNEQFFGPGTRLTVL.

V usage is TRBV19 and J usage is TRBJ1-1; D unclear. This CDR3 is 11 amino acids long. CDR1 and CDR2 (germline): LNHDA, SQIVND (reference sequence). V was trimmed by 7 bases and J by 1 base, leaving 4 bases between them. CDR3: CASIKNTEAFF. The DNA of the CDR3 is TGTGCCAGTATTAAGAACACTGAAGCTTTCTTT. The variable domain in full, completed from reference TRBV19 and TRBJ1-1, reads DGGITQSPKYLFRKEGQNVTLSCEQNLNHDAMYWYRQDPGQGLRLIYYSQIVNDFQKGDIAEGYSVSREKKESFPLTVTSAQKNPTAFYLCASIKNTEAFFGQGTRLTVV.

This clone has only one observation. The chain recombines TRBV2 with TRBJ1-2; 7 nucleotides agree with TRBD1. Germline values: CDR1 SNHLY, CDR2 FYNNEI. Trimming at V came to 9 bases and at J to 8 bases, leaving 15 bases not matched to a gene. CDR3 length: 14 residues. The CDR3, as DNA: TGTGCCAGGGGGGCACAGGGGCCAAGTCCCGGCTACACCTTC. It specifies CARGAQGPSPGYTF.

The genes are TRBV7-9 and TRBJ2-5; tentative D call: TRBD1 (5 bases). This CDR3 comprises 15 residues. V shed 4 bases and J shed 4 bases, with 16 bases lying between them. Per the germline V gene, CDR1 is SEHNR and CDR2 is FQNEAQ (reference sequence). The DNA of the CDR3 is TGTGCCAGCAGCTCGACTCAGGGTAGCCGAGAGACCCAGTACTTC. It yields the protein CASSSTQGSRETQYF.

This chain connects TRBV7-2 to TRBJ2-1; 8 positions match TRBD2. Germline CDR1 reads SGHTA; CDR2 reads FQGNSA. After removal of 1 base from V and 14 bases from J, the junction contained 10 bases not matched to a gene. The CDR3 has 14 residues. The CDR3 DNA is TGTGCCAGCAGCTTAGAGACCGGGGGGGGTAGGAAGTTCTTC. It yields the protein CASSLETGGGRKFF. The complete variable domain, with remaining parts taken from reference TRBV7-2 and TRBJ2-1, reads GAGVSQSPSNKVTEKGKDVELRCDPISGHTALYWYRQSLGQGLEFLIYFQGNSAPDKSGLPSDRFSAERTGGSVSTLTIQRTQQEDSAVYLCASSLETGGGRKFFGPGTRLTVL.

In its sample, this clone was seen once. The chain combines TRBV6-5 with TRBJ1-3; D might be TRBD1 (5 bases). The CDR3 loop spans 14 amino acids. Trimming cost V 6 bases and J 4 bases, with 13 bases left between them. The germline V gene has CDR1 MNHEY and CDR2 SVGAGI. The CDR3 nucleotides read TGTGCCAGCAGGACAGCAGGGTCAGGAAACACCATATATTTT. Its translation is CASRTAGSGNTIYF.

The chain combines TRBV4-2 with TRBJ2-1; 8 nucleotides match TRBD2. This CDR3 comprises 15 residues. From germline, CDR1 is LGHNA and CDR2 YNFKEQ. Losses at the gene ends were 0 bases for V and 12 bases for J; bases not matched to a gene: 10. CDR3 residues: CASSQDLGTRGGQFF. Here the CDR3 DNA reads TGTGCCAGCAGCCAAGATCTCGGGACTAGGGGAGGGCAGTTCTTC.

The chain is built from TRBV7-9 and TRBJ2-7; 8 bases align to TRBD1. This CDR3 contains 15 residues. V was clipped by 7 bases and J by 2 bases; unmatched bases: 10. Germline V gene lookup returns CDR1 SEHNR and CDR2 FQNEAQ (reference sequence). CDR3 loop: CASTTGQGSTYEQYF. The CDR3 bases are TGTGCCAGCACCACCGGACAGGGTAGTACCTACGAGCAGTACTTC.

This CDR3 reads CAIRGQNTEAFF. The CDR3 region has the DNA TGTGCCATCAGGGGACAGAACACTGAAGCTTTCTTT. The chain has TRBV10-3 and TRBJ1-1, with D perhaps matching TRBD1 (6 bases). The V and J ends lost 6 bases and 1 base respectively, with 6 bases between them. CDR3 length: 12 residues. Germline-derived CDR1 and CDR2 are ENHRY and SYGVKD.